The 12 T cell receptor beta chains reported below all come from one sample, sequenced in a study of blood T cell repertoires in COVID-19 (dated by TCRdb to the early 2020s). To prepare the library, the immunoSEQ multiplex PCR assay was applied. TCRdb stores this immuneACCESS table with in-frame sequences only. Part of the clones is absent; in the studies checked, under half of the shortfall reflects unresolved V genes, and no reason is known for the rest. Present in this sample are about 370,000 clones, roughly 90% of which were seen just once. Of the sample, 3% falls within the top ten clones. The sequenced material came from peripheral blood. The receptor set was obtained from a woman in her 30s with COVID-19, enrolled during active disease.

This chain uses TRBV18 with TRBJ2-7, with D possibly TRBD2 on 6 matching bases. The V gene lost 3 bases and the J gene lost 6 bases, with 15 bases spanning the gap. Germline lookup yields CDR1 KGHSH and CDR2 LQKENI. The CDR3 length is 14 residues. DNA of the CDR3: TGTGCCAGCTCACCTGGGACTCCACTCCCCGAGCAGTACGTC. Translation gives CASSPGTPLPEQYV.

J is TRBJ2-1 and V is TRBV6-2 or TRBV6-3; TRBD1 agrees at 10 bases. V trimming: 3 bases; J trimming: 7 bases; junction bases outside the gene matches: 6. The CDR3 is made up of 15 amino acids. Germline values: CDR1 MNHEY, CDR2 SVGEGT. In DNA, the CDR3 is TGTGCCAGCAGTTATAGGACAGGGGGGGGAAATGAGCAGTTCTTC. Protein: CASSYRTGGGNEQFF.

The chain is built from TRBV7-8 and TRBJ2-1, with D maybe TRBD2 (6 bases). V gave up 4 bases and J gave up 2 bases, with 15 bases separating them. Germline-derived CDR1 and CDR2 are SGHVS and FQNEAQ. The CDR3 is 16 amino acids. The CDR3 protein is CASSSGLIEPYNEQFF. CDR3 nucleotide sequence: TGTGCCAGCAGCTCTGGACTAATCGAACCCTACAATGAGCAGTTCTTC.

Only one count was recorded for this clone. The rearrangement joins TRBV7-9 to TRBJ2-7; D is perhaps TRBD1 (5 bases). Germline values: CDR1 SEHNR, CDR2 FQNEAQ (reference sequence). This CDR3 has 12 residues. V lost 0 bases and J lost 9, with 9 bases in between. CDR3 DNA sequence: TGTGCCAGCAGCTTAGCTAGACAGTCGCAGTACTTC. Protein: CASSLARQSQYF.

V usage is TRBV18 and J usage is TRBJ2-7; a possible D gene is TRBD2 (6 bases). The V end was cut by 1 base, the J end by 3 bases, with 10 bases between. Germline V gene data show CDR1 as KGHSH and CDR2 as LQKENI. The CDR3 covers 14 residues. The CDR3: CASSPLAAHYEQYF. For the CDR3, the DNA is TGTGCCAGCTCACCACTAGCGGCGCACTACGAGCAGTACTTC.

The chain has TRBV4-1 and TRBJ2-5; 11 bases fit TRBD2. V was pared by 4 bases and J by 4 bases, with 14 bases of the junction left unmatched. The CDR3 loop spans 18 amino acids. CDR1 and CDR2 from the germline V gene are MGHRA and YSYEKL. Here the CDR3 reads CASSPRGSGRALAETQYF. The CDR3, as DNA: TGCGCCAGCAGCCCCCGGGGTAGCGGGAGGGCCTTGGCAGAGACCCAGTACTTC.

The CDR3 DNA is TGCAGCGTTCCGACAGGGGCCTATGGCTACACCTTC. Amino acid sequence: CSVPTGAYGYTF. The rearrangement links TRBV29-1 to TRBJ1-2; 8 bases map to TRBD1. The length of the CDR3 is 12 residues. Per germline, CDR1 SQVTM and CDR2 ANQGSEA. V was clipped by 5 bases and J by 4 bases; unmatched bases: 3.

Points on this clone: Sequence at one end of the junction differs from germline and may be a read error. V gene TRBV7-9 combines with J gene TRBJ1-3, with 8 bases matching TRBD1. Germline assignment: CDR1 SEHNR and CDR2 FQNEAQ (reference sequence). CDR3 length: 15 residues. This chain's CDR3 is CASRLADRDGNTIYF. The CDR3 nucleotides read TGTGCCAGCCGCTTAGCGGACAGGGATGGAAACACCATATATTTT.

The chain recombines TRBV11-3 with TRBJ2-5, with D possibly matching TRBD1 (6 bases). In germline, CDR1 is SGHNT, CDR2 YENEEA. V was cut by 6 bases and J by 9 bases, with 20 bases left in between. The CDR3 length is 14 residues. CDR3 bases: TGTGCCAGCAGAACACCAGGGGATACAGCGGCCCAGTACTTC. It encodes CASRTPGDTAAQYF.

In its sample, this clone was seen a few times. The DNA for the CDR3 is TGCGCCAGCAGCCAACCCAACCAAGAGACCCAGTACTTC. Protein product: CASSQPNQETQYF. The chain links TRBV4-1 to TRBJ2-5, with D hard to call. The germline gives CDR1 MGHRA, CDR2 YSYEKL. The CDR3 has 13 residues. The germline V and J ends were trimmed by 2 bases and 0 bases, with 4 bases remaining between them.

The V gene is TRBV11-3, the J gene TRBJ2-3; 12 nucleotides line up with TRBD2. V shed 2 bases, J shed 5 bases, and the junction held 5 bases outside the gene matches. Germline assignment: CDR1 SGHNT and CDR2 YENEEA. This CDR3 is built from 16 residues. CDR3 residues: CASSLLAGGPGDTQYF. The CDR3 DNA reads TGTGCCAGCAGCTTACTAGCGGGAGGGCCAGGAGATACGCAGTATTTT.

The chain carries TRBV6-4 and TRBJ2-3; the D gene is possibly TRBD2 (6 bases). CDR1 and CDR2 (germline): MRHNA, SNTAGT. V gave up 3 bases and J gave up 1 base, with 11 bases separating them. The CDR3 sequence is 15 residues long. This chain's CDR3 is CASSEGASGTDTQYF. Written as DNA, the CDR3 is TGTGCCAGCAGTGAAGGGGCTAGCGGCACAGATACGCAGTATTTT.